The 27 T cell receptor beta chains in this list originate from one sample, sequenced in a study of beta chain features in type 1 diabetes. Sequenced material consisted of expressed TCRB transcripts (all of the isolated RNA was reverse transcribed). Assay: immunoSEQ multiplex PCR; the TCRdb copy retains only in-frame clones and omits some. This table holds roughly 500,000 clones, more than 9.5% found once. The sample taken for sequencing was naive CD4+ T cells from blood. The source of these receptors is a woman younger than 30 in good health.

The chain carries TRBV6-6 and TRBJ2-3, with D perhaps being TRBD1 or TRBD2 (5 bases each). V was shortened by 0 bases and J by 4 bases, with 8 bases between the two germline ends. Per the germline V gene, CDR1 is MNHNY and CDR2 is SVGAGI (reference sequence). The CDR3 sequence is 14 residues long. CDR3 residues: CASSYSGAADTQYF. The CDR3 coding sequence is TGTGCCAGCAGTTACTCCGGGGCTGCAGATACGCAGTATTTT.

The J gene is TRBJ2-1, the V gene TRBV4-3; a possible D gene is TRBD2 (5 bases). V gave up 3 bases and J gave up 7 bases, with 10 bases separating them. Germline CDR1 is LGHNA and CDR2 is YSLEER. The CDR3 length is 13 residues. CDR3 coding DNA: TGCGCCAGCAGCCAGCGAGGAGGTAATGAGCAGTTCTTC. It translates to CASSQRGGNEQFF.

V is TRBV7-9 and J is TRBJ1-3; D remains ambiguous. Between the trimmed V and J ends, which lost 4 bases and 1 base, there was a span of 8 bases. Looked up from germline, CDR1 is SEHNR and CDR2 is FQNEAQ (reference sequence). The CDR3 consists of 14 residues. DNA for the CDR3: TGTGCCAGCAGCTACTCGCCGTCTGGAAACACCATATATTTT. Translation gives CASSYSPSGNTIYF.

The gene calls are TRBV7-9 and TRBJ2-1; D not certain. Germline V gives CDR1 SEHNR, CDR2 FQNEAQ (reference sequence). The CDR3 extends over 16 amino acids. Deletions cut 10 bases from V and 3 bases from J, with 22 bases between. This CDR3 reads CATPPIAAAIYNEQFF. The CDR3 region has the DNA TGTGCCACTCCCCCAATTGCCGCAGCCATCTACAATGAGCAGTTCTTC.

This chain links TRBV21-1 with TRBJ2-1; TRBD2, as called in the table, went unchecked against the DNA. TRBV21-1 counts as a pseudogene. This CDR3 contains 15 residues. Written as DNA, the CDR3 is TGTGCCAGCACCCTGACTAGCGGGAGTTCGATTGAGCAGTTCTTC. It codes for CASTLTSGSSIEQFF.

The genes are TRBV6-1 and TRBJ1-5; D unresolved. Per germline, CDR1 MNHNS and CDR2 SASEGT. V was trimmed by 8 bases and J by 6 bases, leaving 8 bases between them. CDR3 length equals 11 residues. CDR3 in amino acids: CASGRPQPQHF. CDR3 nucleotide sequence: TGTGCCAGCGGCCGCCCTCAGCCCCAGCATTTT.

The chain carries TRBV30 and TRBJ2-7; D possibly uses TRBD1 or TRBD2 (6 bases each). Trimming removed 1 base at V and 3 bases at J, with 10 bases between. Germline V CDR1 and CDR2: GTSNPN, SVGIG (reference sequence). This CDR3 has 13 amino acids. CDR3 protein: CAWSGGAVYEQYF. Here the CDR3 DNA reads TGTGCCTGGAGTGGGGGGGCCGTCTACGAGCAGTACTTC.

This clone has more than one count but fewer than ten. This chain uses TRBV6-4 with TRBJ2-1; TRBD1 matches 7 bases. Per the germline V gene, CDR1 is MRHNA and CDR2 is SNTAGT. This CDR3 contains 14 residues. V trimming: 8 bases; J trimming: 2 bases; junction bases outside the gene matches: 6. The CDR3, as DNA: TGTGCCAGCGTCCGGGACAGAACCTACAATGAGCAGTTCTTC. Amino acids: CASVRDRTYNEQFF.

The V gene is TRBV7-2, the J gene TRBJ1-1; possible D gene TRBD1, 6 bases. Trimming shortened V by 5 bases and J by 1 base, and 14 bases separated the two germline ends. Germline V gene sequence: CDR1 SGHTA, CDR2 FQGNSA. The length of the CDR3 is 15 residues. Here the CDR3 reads CASSPGQSWNTEAFF. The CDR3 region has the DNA TGTGCCAGCAGCCCCGGACAGTCCTGGAACACTGAAGCTTTCTTT. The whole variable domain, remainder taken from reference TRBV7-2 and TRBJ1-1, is GAGVSQSPSNKVTEKGKDVELRCDPISGHTALYWYRQSLGQGLEFLIYFQGNSAPDKSGLPSDRFSAERTGGSVSTLTIQRTQQEDSAVYLCASSPGQSWNTEAFFGQGTRLTVV.

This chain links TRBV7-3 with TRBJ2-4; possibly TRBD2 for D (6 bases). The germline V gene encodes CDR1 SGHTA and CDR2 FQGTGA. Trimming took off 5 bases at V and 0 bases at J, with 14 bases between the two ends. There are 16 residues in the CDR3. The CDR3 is CASSPTGGVAKNIQYF. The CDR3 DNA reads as TGTGCCAGCAGCCCTACAGGAGGGGTAGCCAAAAACATTCAGTACTTC.

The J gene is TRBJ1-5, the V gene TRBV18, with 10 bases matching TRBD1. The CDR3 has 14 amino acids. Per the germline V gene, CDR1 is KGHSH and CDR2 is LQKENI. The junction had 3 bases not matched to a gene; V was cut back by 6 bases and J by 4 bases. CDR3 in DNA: TGTGCCAGCTCCCGGGGACAGGGGAATCAGCCCCAGCATTTT. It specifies CASSRGQGNQPQHF.

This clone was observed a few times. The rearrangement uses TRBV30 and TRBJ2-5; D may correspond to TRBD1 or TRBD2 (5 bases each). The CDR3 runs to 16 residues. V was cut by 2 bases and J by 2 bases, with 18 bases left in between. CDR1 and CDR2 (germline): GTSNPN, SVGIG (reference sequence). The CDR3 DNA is TGTGCCTGGAGTCGGGGACCCTTTTACTTACAAGAGACCCAGTACTTC. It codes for CAWSRGPFYLQETQYF.

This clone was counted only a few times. The CDR3 coding sequence is TGTGCCTGGAGTGTAGGACCGAGGAACACTGAAGCTTTCTTT. Amino acid sequence: CAWSVGPRNTEAFF. The chain joins TRBV30 to TRBJ1-1; D uncertain. The V end lost 0 bases, the J end lost 1 base, and 9 bases lay between the germline ends. The CDR3 is made up of 14 amino acids. CDR1 and CDR2 from the germline V gene are GTSNPN and SVGIG (reference sequence).

CDR3 nucleotides: TGTGCCGCCAGCCGGGTATCTGATGAAAAACTGTTTTTT. Its translation is CAASRVSDEKLFF. The chain joins TRBV28 to TRBJ1-4; D is uncertain. The CDR3 sequence is 13 residues long. Germline values: CDR1 MDHEN, CDR2 SYDVKM. Trimming took 11 bases from V and 6 from J, leaving 16 bases between them.

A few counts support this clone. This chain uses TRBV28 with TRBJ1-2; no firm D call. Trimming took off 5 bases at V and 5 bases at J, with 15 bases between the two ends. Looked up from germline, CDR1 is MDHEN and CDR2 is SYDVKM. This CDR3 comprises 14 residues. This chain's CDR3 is CASSADTSGYGYTF. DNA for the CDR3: TGTGCCAGCAGTGCCGACACGAGTGGTTATGGCTACACCTTC.

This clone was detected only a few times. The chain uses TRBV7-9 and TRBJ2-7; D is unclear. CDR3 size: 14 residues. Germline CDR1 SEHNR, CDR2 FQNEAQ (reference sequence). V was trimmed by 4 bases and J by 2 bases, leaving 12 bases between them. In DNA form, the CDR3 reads TGTGCCAGCAGCTCGGATAGGCCCGCCTACGAGCAGTACTTC. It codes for CASSSDRPAYEQYF. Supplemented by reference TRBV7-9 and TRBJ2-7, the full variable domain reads DTGVSQNPRHKITKRGQNVTFRCDPISEHNRLYWYRQTLGQGPEFLTYFQNEAQLEKSRLLSDRFSAERPKGSFSTLEIQRTEQGDSAMYLCASSSDRPAYEQYFGPGTRLTVT.

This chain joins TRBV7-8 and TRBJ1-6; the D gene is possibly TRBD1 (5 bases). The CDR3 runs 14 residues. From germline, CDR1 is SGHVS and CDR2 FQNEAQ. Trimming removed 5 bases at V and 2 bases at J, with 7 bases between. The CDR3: CASSRQPYNSPLHF. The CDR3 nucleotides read TGTGCCAGCAGCCGACAGCCCTATAATTCACCCCTCCACTTT.

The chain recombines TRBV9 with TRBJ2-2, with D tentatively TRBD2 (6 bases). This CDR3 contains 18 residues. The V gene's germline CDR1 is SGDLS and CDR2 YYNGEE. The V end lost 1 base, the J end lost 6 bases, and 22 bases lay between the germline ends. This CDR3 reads CASSVLPRGGFGAGELFF. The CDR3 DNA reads TGTGCCAGCAGCGTATTACCGCGGGGAGGATTTGGGGCCGGGGAGCTGTTTTTT. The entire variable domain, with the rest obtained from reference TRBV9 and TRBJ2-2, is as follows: DSGVTQTPKHLITATGQRVTLRCSPRSGDLSVYWYQQSLDQGLQFLIQYYNGEERAKGNILERFSAQQFPDLHSELNLSSLELGDSALYFCASSVLPRGGFGAGELFFGEGSRLTVL.

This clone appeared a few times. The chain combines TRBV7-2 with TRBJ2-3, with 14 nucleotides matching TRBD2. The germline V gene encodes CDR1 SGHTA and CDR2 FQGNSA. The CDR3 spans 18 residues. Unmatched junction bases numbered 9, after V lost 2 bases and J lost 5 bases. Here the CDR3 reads CASSLHGLAGGGRDTQYF. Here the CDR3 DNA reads TGTGCCAGCAGCTTACATGGACTAGCGGGGGGCGGACGAGATACGCAGTATTTT.

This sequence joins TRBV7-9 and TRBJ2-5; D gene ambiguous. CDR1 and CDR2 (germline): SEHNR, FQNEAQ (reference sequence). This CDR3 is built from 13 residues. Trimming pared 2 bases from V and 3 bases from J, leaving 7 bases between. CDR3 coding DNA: TGTGCCAGCAGCTTAACCCCCAAAGAGACCCAGTACTTC. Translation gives CASSLTPKETQYF.

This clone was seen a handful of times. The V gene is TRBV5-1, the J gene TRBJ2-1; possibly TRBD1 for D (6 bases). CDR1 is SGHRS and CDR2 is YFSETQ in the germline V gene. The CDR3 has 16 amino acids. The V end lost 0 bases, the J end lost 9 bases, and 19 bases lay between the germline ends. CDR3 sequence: CASSLGGRGGTSEQFF. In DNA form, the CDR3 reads TGCGCCAGCAGCTTGGGAGGCAGGGGTGGAACCAGTGAGCAGTTCTTC.

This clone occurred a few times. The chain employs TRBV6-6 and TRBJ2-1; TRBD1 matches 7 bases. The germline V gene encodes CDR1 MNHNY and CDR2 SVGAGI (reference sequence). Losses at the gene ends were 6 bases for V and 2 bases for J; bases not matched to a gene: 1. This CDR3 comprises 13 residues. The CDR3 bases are TGTGCCAGCAGGCAGGGGGCCTACAATGAGCAGTTCTTC. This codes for CASRQGAYNEQFF.

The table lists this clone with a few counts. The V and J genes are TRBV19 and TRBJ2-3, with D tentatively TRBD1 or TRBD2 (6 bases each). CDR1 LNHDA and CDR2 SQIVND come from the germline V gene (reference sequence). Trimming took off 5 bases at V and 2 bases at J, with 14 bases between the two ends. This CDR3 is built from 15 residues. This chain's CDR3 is CASSPGGHPTDTQYF. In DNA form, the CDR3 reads TGTGCCAGTAGTCCCGGGGGACATCCCACAGATACGCAGTATTTT.

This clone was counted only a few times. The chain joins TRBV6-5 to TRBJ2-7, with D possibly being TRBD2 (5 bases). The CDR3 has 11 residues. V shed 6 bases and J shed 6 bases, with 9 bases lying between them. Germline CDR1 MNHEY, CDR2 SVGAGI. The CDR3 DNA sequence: TGTGCCAGCAGCCGGGCGGGCGAGCAGTACTTC. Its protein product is CASSRAGEQYF.

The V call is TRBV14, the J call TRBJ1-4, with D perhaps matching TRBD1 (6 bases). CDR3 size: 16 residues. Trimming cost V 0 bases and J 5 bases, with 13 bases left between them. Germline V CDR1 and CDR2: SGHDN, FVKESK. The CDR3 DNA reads TGTGCCAGCAGCCAAGAAGTGGACAGCGGGAATGAAAAACTGTTTTTT. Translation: CASSQEVDSGNEKLFF.

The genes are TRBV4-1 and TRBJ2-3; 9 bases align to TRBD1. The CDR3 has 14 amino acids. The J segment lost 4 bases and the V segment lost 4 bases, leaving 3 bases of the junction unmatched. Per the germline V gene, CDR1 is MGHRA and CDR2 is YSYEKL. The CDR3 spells CASSRDRVADTQYF. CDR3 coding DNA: TGCGCCAGCAGCCGGGACAGGGTGGCAGATACGCAGTATTTT.

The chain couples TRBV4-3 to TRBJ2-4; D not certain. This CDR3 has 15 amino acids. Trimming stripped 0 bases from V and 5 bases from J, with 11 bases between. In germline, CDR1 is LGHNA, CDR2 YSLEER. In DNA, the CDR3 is TGCGCCAGCAGCCAAGAAATGGCGCAGGAAAACATTCAGTACTTC. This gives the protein CASSQEMAQENIQYF.